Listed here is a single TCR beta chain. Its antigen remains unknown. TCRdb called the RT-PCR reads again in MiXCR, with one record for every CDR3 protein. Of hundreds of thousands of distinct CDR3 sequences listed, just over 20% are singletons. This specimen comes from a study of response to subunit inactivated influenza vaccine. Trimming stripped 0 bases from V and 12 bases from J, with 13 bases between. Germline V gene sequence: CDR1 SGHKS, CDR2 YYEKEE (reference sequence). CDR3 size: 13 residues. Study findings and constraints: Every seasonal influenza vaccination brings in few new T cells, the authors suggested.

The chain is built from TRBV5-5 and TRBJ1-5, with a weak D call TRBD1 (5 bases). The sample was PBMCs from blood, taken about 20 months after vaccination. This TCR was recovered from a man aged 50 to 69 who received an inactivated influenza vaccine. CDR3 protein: CASSLVVRGYQHF. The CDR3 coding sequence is TGTGCCAGCAGCTTGGTTGTGCGGGGCTACCAGCATTTT. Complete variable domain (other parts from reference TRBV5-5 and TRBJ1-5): DAGVTQSPTHLIKTRGQQVTLRCSPISGHKSVSWYQQVLGQGPQFIFQYYEKEERGRGNFPDRFSARQFPNYSSELNVNALLLGDSALYLCASSLVVRGYQHFGDGTRLSIL.